Here is one TCR beta chain with its context. The antigen this receptor binds is unknown. No base qualities exist here, and no much larger clone lies one base off it. The data derive from a study of PD-1 blockade in classical Hodgkin lymphoma (dated by TCRdb to the early 2020s). Regarding the study in general: Nivolumab dosing was 3 mg/kg intravenously every 2 weeks, continuing until either disease progression or unacceptable toxicity. The study used CyTOF and TCR beta sequencing to define a peripheral blood immune signature of response to PD-1 blockade in classical Hodgkin lymphoma. General study outcomes and caveats: The study covered only a single clinical trial cohort, and the causes of the repertoire differences, possibly disease activity or prior therapy, were still not defined. Diversity was lower in patients who began nivolumab less than 1 year after ASCT, so these patients were left out of later analyses to avoid confounding by immune reconstitution. By C4D1, a significant rise was seen in CD4+ TCR diversity but not in CD8+ TCR diversity (p=0.0027 vs p=0.16), and the rise was most apparent among complete responders (p=0.02). Baseline diversity similar to that of newly diagnosed patients was observed in trial patients achieving complete response, whereas significantly lower diversity was observed in partial responders and progressors. Newly diagnosed patients were reported to have lower baseline TCR diversity than healthy donors, and relapsed/refractory patients were reported to have lower baseline TCR diversity still.

Relative to germline, V is 5 bases shorter and J is 0 bases shorter, with 11 bases between their ends. Including the terminal cysteine and phenylalanine, the CDR3 comprises 15 residues. Of the read, only the CDR3 DNA is kept; its 45 bases are in frame from base 1. Via the germline V gene, CDR1 is SGHNT and CDR2 YENEEA. The time point label, read with the paper, signifies: cycle 4 day 1 (C4D1), after more than 5 weeks of nivolumab. Every trial patient had relapsed after autologous stem cell transplantation, and cohorts A, B and C differed in prior brentuximab vedotin exposure. The trial cohort was composed of about 58 patients with relapsed/refractory classical Hodgkin lymphoma, for whom complete response, partial response or progressive disease was recorded as best overall response. Single-agent nivolumab was administered to trial patients in the multi-cohort phase II CheckMate 205 trial. An independent review committee assessed best overall response by applying the 2007 International Working Group response criteria. Trial PBMCs were collected just before the start of nivolumab (C1D1) and during therapy at cycle 2 day 1 and cycle 4 day 1. Peripheral blood was collected in 8 mL Vacutainer Cell Preparation Tubes, from which PBMCs were isolated by centrifugation and then cryopreserved.

Genomic DNA was extracted with the Qiagen DNeasy kit from unsorted PBMCs and from negatively selected CD4+ and CD8+ fractions. Amplification of TCR beta CDR3 regions was done by immunoSEQ multiplex PCR with primers that anneal to V and J segments. Amplification bias was minimized using a synthetic immune receptor repertoire, and residual bias was removed computationally after sequencing. The authors' analysis ran thus. Custom Python scripts were used to quantify repertoire diversity as the Shannon entropy index. The unsorted, CD4+ and CD8+ repertoires were each analyzed separately, with the exception of combined analyses, where CD4+ and CD8+ sequences were merged in silico. A clone was considered expanded if an increase in frequency of at least 2-fold after treatment relative to C1D1 was found, and a pseudocount of 0.5 was applied to clones undetected at baseline. Clones with 0 or 1 copy at C1D1 were defined as singleton clones, while clones with 2 or more copies were defined as non-singleton clones. By matching protein sequences in sorted samples from the same patient, clones expanded in unsorted samples were annotated as CD4+, CD8+ or unknown. Diversity changes from C1D1 to C4D1 were tested in paired samples using Wilcoxon tests. Drawn from immuneACCESS, this table holds only the in-frame rearrangements with V and J called that TCRdb kept. Clones are partly lost; checked studies trace under half to an unresolved V gene and leave the rest unexplained. V and J calls and clone size are as listed in that table; D and trimming were resolved from the DNA. Here the sample has more than 20,000 clones; 88% occur a single time. Jointly, the top ten make up approximately 20% of the sample.

This clonotype was sampled from a human donor with classical Hodgkin lymphoma. The chain uses TRBV11-3 and TRBJ2-1; confidence is insufficient to name the D gene. Specimen: peripheral blood mononuclear cells (PBMCs), collected before the fourth cycle of nivolumab. The CDR3 region has the sequence CASSDRRNSYNEQFF. The DNA sequence is given as TGTGCCAGCAGCGACCGAAGGAACTCCTACAATGAGCAGTTCTTC.